The 31 T cell receptor beta chains below all came from one sample that was sequenced in a study of blood T cells in healthy people across ages (dated by TCRdb to the mid-2010s). The library was made by 5' RACE. Sequencing relied on an Illumina HiSeq 2500. A second roughly 7 to 12 cycle PCR used a sample-barcoded 5' primer and a J-beta primer mix. TCRdb cleaned the public reads at Q25 with fastp, built clones with MiXCR and kept in-frame beta chains. Rows are unified per CDR3 protein, each entry keeping the most common DNA and genes. Across this sample there are nearly 800,000 distinct CDR3 sequences, with around 25% seen only once. The ten largest clones add up to approximately 4% of the sample. The sample was also reused in another study, on T cells of mothers and their children.

Sequenced: blood. These receptors were obtained from a boy younger than 18 in good health.

This clonotype turned up a few times. This chain links TRBV29-1 with TRBJ2-7; D is uncertain. V was cut by 5 bases and J by 0 bases, with 5 bases left in between. Germline CDR1 and CDR2: SQVTM and ANQGSEA. The CDR3 runs 11 residues. This CDR3 is CSVWDSYEQYF. The CDR3 DNA reads TGCAGCGTTTGGGACTCCTACGAGCAGTACTTC.

The V and J genes are TRBV12-3 or TRBV12-4 and TRBJ1-1; TRBD1 matches at 8 bases. J gave up 10 bases and V 1 base, and 5 bases lay outside the gene matches. CDR3 size: 13 residues. The CDR3 nucleotides read TGTGCCAGCAGTTTAGGACAGGGGTGGGCAGCTTTCTTT. Protein sequence: CASSLGQGWAAFF.

This clonotype has a handful of counts. The chain combines TRBV27 with TRBJ2-1; D is perhaps TRBD1 (6 bases). The J call may be in error: the DNA end matches TRBJ2-5 better. CDR3 length: 14 amino acids. Germline CDR1 and CDR2: MNHEY and SMNVEV (reference sequence). In nucleotides, the CDR3 is TGTGCCAGCAGTGGGCAACGAGGGGGAGAGACCCAGTACTTC. It specifies CASSGQRGGETQYF.

This clonotype was observed at least ten times. The rearrangement links TRBV7-6 to TRBJ2-7; 8 positions agree with TRBD2. With V trimmed by 4 bases and J by 3 bases, 5 bases remained unmatched. Germline-derived CDR1 and CDR2 are SGHVS and FNYEAQ. This CDR3 has 14 residues. In DNA form, the CDR3 reads TGTGCCAGCAGCTCCGGGACTAGTTTCTACGAGCAGTACTTC. The encoded protein is CASSSGTSFYEQYF.

This sequence joins TRBV7-2 and TRBJ1-1, with D hard to call. CDR3 length equals 14 residues. The V end lost 1 base, the J end lost 0 bases, and 6 bases lay between the germline ends. CDR1 and CDR2 from the germline V gene are SGHTA and FQGNSA. The CDR3 sequence is CASSLGALNTEAFF. As DNA, the CDR3 is TGTGCCAGCAGCTTAGGGGCTTTGAACACTGAAGCTTTCTTT.

The chain is built from TRBV11-2 and TRBJ2-1; D is possibly TRBD1 or TRBD2 (5 bases each). The CDR3 runs 14 residues. V dropped 3 bases and J dropped 4 bases, with 10 bases sitting between them. CDR1 is SGHAT and CDR2 is FQNNGV in the germline V gene. CDR3 sequence: CASSFLGVYNEQFF. The DNA for the CDR3 is TGTGCCAGCAGCTTTTTGGGGGTATACAATGAGCAGTTCTTC.

This clonotype was seen only a few times. The gene calls are TRBV30 and TRBJ1-2; no definite D call. V was shortened by 2 bases and J by 4 bases, with 14 bases between the two germline ends. CDR3 length equals 14 residues. From germline, CDR1 is GTSNPN and CDR2 SVGIG (reference sequence). CDR3 sequence: CAWSPTTGLYGYTF. The CDR3 DNA reads TGTGCCTGGAGTCCCACTACCGGGCTCTATGGCTACACCTTC.

This chain connects TRBV6-2 or TRBV6-3 to TRBJ2-1; D is perhaps TRBD1 or TRBD2 (5 bases each). With the DNA end fitting TRBJ2-7 better, the J assignment may be wrong. CDR3 length: 14 amino acids. Looked up from germline, CDR1 is MNHEY and CDR2 is SVGEGT. CDR3 protein: CASSSGTLVSEQYF. DNA of the CDR3: TGTGCCAGCAGTTCCGGGACCCTAGTTTCCGAGCAGTACTTC.

This clonotype was detected only a few times. The chain joins TRBV6-5 to TRBJ1-6; no firm D call. There are 18 residues in the CDR3. Germline loops: CDR1 MNHEY, CDR2 SVGAGI. The V and J ends lost 0 bases and 0 bases respectively, with 12 bases between them. In nucleotides, the CDR3 is TGTGCCAGCAGTTACTCAGTGGTGGGGAGCTCCTATAATTCACCCCTCCACTTT. Translating it yields CASSYSVVGSSYNSPLHF.

This chain joins TRBV28 and TRBJ2-7; either TRBD1 or TRBD2 may fit D (5 bases each). V was trimmed by 4 bases and J by 5 bases, leaving 12 bases between them. The CDR3 runs to 13 residues. Germline CDR1 and CDR2: MDHEN and SYDVKM. The CDR3 DNA is TGTGCCAGCAGTTGGGCAGGGAGCCACGAGCAGTACTTC. Protein product: CASSWAGSHEQYF.

This clonotype was found many times. This rearrangement joins TRBV11-1 to TRBJ2-5; D not certain. The end of the DNA aligns better with TRBJ2-7, so the J call may be wrong. Germline V gene data show CDR1 as SGHAT and CDR2 as FQDESV (reference sequence). The CDR3 length is 15 residues. Written as DNA, the CDR3 is TGTGCCAGCAGCTTAGGACCGAGCAGCTCCTACGAGCAGTACTTC. Translated: CASSLGPSSSYEQYF.

This clonotype was seen many times. This chain joins TRBV29-1 and TRBJ2-5; the D is unclear. V lost 5 bases and J lost 8, with 9 bases in between. The CDR3 has 10 amino acids. Germline assignment: CDR1 SQVTM and CDR2 ANQGSEA. In DNA form, the CDR3 reads TGCAGCGTTACCGGCCGTACCCAGTACTTC. Translated, it gives CSVTGRTQYF. Full variable domain (remainder filled in from reference TRBV29-1 and TRBJ2-5): SAVISQKPSRDICQRGTSLTIQCQVDSQVTMMFWYRQQPGQSLTLIATANQGSEATYESGFVIDKFPISRPNLTFSTLTVSNMSPEDSSIYLCSVTGRTQYFGPGTRLLVL.

This clonotype was seen only a few times. The gene calls are TRBV29-1 and TRBJ2-5; D is possibly TRBD2 (5 bases). V was pared by 3 bases and J by 2 bases, with 7 bases between. The CDR3 extends over 12 amino acids. Germline-derived CDR1 and CDR2 are SQVTM and ANQGSEA. The CDR3: CSVDSGQETQYF. In DNA form, the CDR3 reads TGCAGCGTTGACAGCGGTCAAGAGACCCAGTACTTC.

This chain links TRBV12-3 or TRBV12-4 with TRBJ1-2; perhaps TRBD1 as D (5 bases). This CDR3 is built from 13 residues. V lost 7 bases and J 4 bases, leaving 13 bases between the germline ends. The CDR3 DNA sequence: TGTGCCAGCACTCCGGGACCGAGCTATGGCTACACCTTC. Its protein product is CASTPGPSYGYTF.

The V and J genes are TRBV2 and TRBJ1-4; D gene unclear. The V end was cut by 6 bases, the J end by 6 bases, with 8 bases between. The germline CDR1 and CDR2 sequences are SNHLY and FYNNEI. The CDR3 is made up of 12 amino acids. The CDR3 protein is CASRPDHEKLFF. The CDR3 nucleotides are TGTGCCAGCAGGCCGGACCATGAAAAACTGTTTTTT.

The chain has TRBV24-1 and TRBJ2-6; 9 bases are shared with TRBD1. V was clipped by 4 bases and J by 1 base; unmatched bases: 7. The CDR3 extends over 18 amino acids. Germline assignment: CDR1 KGHDR and CDR2 SFDVKD. As DNA, the CDR3 is TGTGCCACCAGTGACCCGGGACAGGGTAGGTCTGGGGCCAACGTCCTGACTTTC. It translates to CATSDPGQGRSGANVLTF.

V gene TRBV12-3 or TRBV12-4 combines with J gene TRBJ1-5, with a weak D call TRBD1 (6 bases). V was clipped by 4 bases and J by 1 base, with 14 bases between them. CDR3 length equals 16 residues. This CDR3 reads CASSWGAGLSNQPQHF. The CDR3 bases are TGTGCCAGCAGTTGGGGGGCAGGGTTGAGCAATCAGCCCCAGCATTTT.

This chain uses TRBV7-2 with TRBJ2-3; TRBD2 aligns across 16 bases. The CDR3 has 17 amino acids. Germline CDR1 SGHTA, CDR2 FQGNSA. The junction had 8 bases not matched to a gene; V was cut back by 6 bases and J by 5 bases. The CDR3 here is CASRQPGLAGGIDTQYF. For the CDR3, the DNA is TGTGCCAGCAGACAACCGGGACTAGCGGGAGGGATAGATACGCAGTATTTT.

V and J are TRBV19 and TRBJ2-3; 14 bases match TRBD2. J was trimmed by 2 bases and V by 0 bases; bases with no gene match: 7. This CDR3 region has 19 residues. From germline, CDR1 is LNHDA and CDR2 SQIVND (reference sequence). The CDR3 DNA sequence: TGTGCCAGTAGTATAGATCTGGCGGGACTAGCGGGGGACACAGATACGCAGTATTTT. Its translation: CASSIDLAGLAGDTDTQYF.

The V gene is TRBV7-9, the J gene TRBJ1-1; the D gene is possibly TRBD1 (5 bases). The CDR3 extends over 14 amino acids. With 4 bases removed from V and 11 bases from J, the gap between germline ends came to 20 bases. Germline-derived CDR1 and CDR2 are SEHNR and FQNEAQ (reference sequence). CDR3 in DNA: TGTGCCAGCAGCTCGGTCGGGAGGGGCCCAATGGCTTTCTTT. It is translated as CASSSVGRGPMAFF.

V and J are TRBV12-3 or TRBV12-4 and TRBJ1-5; D might be TRBD1 (6 bases). The CDR3 has 13 residues. Trimming left V 4 bases short and J 6 bases short, with 10 bases between. CDR3 in DNA: TGTGCCAGCAGTTCACAACAGGGTCAGCCCCAGCATTTT. It yields the protein CASSSQQGQPQHF.

The rearrangement links TRBV19 to TRBJ1-2; TRBD1 agrees at 9 bases. Germline CDR1 LNHDA, CDR2 SQIVND (reference sequence). J lost 4 bases, V lost 3 bases, and 6 bases had no gene match. CDR3 length: 15 amino acids. DNA of the CDR3: TGTGCCAGTAGTATCGACAGGGGGTCCATCTATGGCTACACCTTC. It encodes CASSIDRGSIYGYTF.

This rearrangement joins TRBV10-3 to TRBJ2-1; TRBD2 aligns across 9 bases. V was clipped by 0 bases and J by 7 bases; unmatched bases: 1. The length of the CDR3 is 14 residues. The germline CDR1 and CDR2 sequences are ENHRY and SYGVKD. CDR3 amino acids: CAISESAGGNEQFF. The CDR3 coding sequence is TGTGCCATCAGTGAGTCGGCGGGAGGGAATGAGCAGTTCTTC.

The rearrangement joins TRBV7-9 to TRBJ1-5; 11 positions match TRBD1. Germline values: CDR1 SEHNR, CDR2 FQNEAQ (reference sequence). The CDR3 runs 13 residues. The trim removed 5 bases at V and 6 bases at J, leaving 0 bases unmatched. The CDR3 nucleotides read TGTGCCAGCAGCGGACAGGGGGCTCAGCCCCAGCATTTT. Its translation: CASSGQGAQPQHF. The variable domain in full, with the rest retrieved from reference TRBV7-9 and TRBJ1-5, is DTGVSQNPRHKITKRGQNVTFRCDPISEHNRLYWYRQTLGQGPEFLTYFQNEAQLEKSRLLSDRFSAERPKGSFSTLEIQRTEQGDSAMYLCASSGQGAQPQHFGDGTRLSIL.

This clonotype has just a few counts. The V gene is TRBV4-3, the J gene TRBJ2-3; 12 nucleotides line up with TRBD1. Germline-derived CDR1 and CDR2 are LGHNA and YSLEER. The trim removed 4 bases at V and 4 bases at J, leaving 15 bases unmatched. The CDR3 totals 19 residues. CDR3 in DNA: TGCGCCAGCAGCCTTGTACTTACCCCCGGGACAGGGGGCGCAGATACGCAGTATTTT. It yields the protein CASSLVLTPGTGGADTQYF.

The CDR3 DNA follows: TGTGCCAGCAGCTTAAGTCCCACACTCTCCTACAATGAGCAGTTCTTC. Its protein is CASSLSPTLSYNEQFF. V and J are TRBV7-3 and TRBJ2-1, with unresolved D. Trimming left V 1 base short and J 0 bases short, with 10 bases between. The CDR3 totals 16 residues. Germline lookup yields CDR1 SGHTA and CDR2 FQGTGA.

Worth noting for this clonotype: A junction end diverges from the germline sequence, so it may reflect a read error. The V gene is TRBV7-3, the J gene TRBJ2-2; a possible D gene is TRBD2 (5 bases). CDR3 size: 13 residues. Germline CDR1 SGHTA, CDR2 FQGTGA. The CDR3 DNA reads TGTACCAGCAGCTTAGGGAACACCGGGGAGCTGGTTTTT. This sequence encodes CTSSLGNTGELVF.

The chain employs TRBV5-1 and TRBJ2-3, with D possibly TRBD2 on 6 matching bases. Germline CDR1 is SGHRS and CDR2 is YFSETQ. Trimming took 0 bases from V and 8 from J, leaving 13 bases between them. CDR3 length: 14 residues. The CDR3 DNA follows: TGCGCCAGCAGCTTGGGGGACGCGACTAGTACGCAGTATTTT. This sequence encodes CASSLGDATSTQYF.

The chain couples TRBV5-1 to TRBJ1-4; TRBD1 is a possible D gene (6 bases). Trimming removed 0 bases from V and 0 bases from J, with 12 bases in between. Germline lookup yields CDR1 SGHRS and CDR2 YFSETQ. The CDR3 totals 17 residues. The CDR3 nucleotides read TGCGCCAGCAGCTTGGATCGACAGGATGCAACTAATGAAAAACTGTTTTTT. Its translation is CASSLDRQDATNEKLFF.

The J gene is TRBJ2-3, the V gene TRBV29-1; D unclear. CDR1 is SQVTM and CDR2 is ANQGSEA in the germline V gene. The CDR3 runs to 11 residues. Trimming shortened V by 4 bases and J by 6 bases, and 8 bases separated the two germline ends. The CDR3 loop is CSVAESDTQYF. In nucleotides, the CDR3 is TGCAGCGTTGCCGAGAGCGATACGCAGTATTTT.

CDR3 in DNA: TGTGCCAGCAGCCAAGATTTCGCGGGGTACACAGATACGCAGTATTTT. It yields the protein CASSQDFAGYTDTQYF. This chain joins TRBV3-1 and TRBJ2-3; perhaps TRBD2 as D (6 bases). Looked up from germline, CDR1 is LGHDT and CDR2 is YNNKEL (reference sequence). This CDR3 is built from 16 residues. V was pared by 0 bases and J by 2 bases, with 12 bases between.